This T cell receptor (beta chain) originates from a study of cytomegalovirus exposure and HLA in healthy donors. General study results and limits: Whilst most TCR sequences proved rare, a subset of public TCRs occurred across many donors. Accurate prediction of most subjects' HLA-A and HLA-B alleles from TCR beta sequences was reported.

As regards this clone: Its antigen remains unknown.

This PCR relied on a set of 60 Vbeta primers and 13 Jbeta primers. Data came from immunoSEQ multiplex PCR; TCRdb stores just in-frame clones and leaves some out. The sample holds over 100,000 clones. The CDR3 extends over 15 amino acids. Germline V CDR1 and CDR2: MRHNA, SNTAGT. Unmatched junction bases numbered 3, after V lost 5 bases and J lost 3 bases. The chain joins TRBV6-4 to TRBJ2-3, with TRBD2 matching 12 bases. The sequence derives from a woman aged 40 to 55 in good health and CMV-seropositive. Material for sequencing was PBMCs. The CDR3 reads CASSPGTSGTDTQYF. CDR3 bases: TGTGCCAGCAGTCCCGGGACTAGCGGGACAGATACGCAGTATTTT.